The T cell receptor (beta chain) described here comes from a study of blood T cell repertoires in COVID-19. Study-level background: Acute and convalescent COVID-19 specimens originated in the United States, Italy and Spain.

Under the authors' procedure: Reference gene primer amplification yielded estimated nucleated cell counts. Method: immunoSEQ multiplex PCR; TCRdb's copy keeps in-frame clones and lacks some. V, J and clone size reflect that table, while D and trimming were determined from the DNA. The sample has 200,000 to 250,000 clones; around 90% are singletons. Germline V gene sequence: CDR1 LGHNA, CDR2 YSLEER. The CDR3 spans 15 residues. Trimming took 1 base from V and 5 from J, leaving 13 bases between them. Seattle's cohort entered during active infection and was followed longitudinally. The sample consisted of peripheral blood. This receptor was obtained from a man aged 25 to 45 with COVID-19, enrolled during active disease. The rearrangement joins TRBV4-3 to TRBJ2-3; D is possibly TRBD1 (6 bases). The CDR3 bases are TGCGCCAGCAGCCAAGGGGATTACAGGGAAGATACGCAGTATTTT. Translated: CASSQGDYREDTQYF.